This passage covers 22 T cell receptor beta chains from one sample sequenced in a study of regulatory T cells in long-lasting Graves disease. Library construction for TCR beta used iRepertoire HTBI primers and Arm-PCR of CDR3 regions. TCRdb processed the multiplex PCR reads anew with MiXCR; each CDR3 protein has one entry. This sample has roughly 610,000 distinct CDR3 sequences, with about 15% found just once. Time point reported: newly diagnosed GD, antithyroid drugs for less than 3 months. RNA from PBMCs was the source of the TCR library. These records were also assigned to another study, of T cells in Graves' hyperthyroidism and ophthalmopathy.

This specimen consisted of peripheral blood mononuclear cells (PBMCs), obtained at new diagnosis, from a patient treated with antithyroid drugs. The source of these receptors is a man aged 18-30 years with Graves disease.

The CDR3 reads CASSPSSNEKLFF. Here the CDR3 DNA reads TGTGCCAGCTCACCTTCGTCTAATGAAAAACTGTTTTTT. The chain combines TRBV7-9 with TRBJ1-4, with D unclear. The CDR3 is 13 residues long. The germline V gene has CDR1 SEHNR and CDR2 FQNEAQ (reference sequence). V was cut by 8 bases and J by 3 bases, with 10 bases left in between.

J is TRBJ1-1 and V is TRBV5-1, with 8 nucleotides matching TRBD1. Per germline, CDR1 SGHRS and CDR2 YFSETQ. This CDR3 contains 15 residues. The trim removed 4 bases at V and 1 base at J, leaving 6 bases unmatched. The CDR3 bases are TGCGCCAGCAGCAGGCAGGGGGCGCAGAACACTGAAGCTTTCTTT. Its protein product is CASSRQGAQNTEAFF.

Remarks on this clonotype: This sequence may be a read error, since a much larger clone differs from it by one base. This chain connects TRBV7-9 to TRBJ2-6; either TRBD1 or TRBD2 may fit D (5 bases each). This CDR3 spans 16 amino acids. Germline V gives CDR1 SEHNR, CDR2 FQNEAQ (reference sequence). The CDR3 sequence is CASSPGTISGANVPTF. The CDR3 DNA sequence: TGTGCCAGCAGCCCCGGGACCATCTCTGGGGCCAACGTCCCGACTTTC.

The chain combines TRBV5-1 with TRBJ2-3; D is unclear. Trimming took off 5 bases at V and 0 bases at J, with 7 bases between the two ends. CDR1 is SGHRS, CDR2 YFSETQ, per germline. CDR3 size: 13 residues. Written as DNA, the CDR3 is TGCGCCAGCAGGGAAGAAAGCACAGATACGCAGTATTTT. Translating it yields CASREESTDTQYF.

This clonotype was seen only once. The chain combines TRBV29-1 with TRBJ2-3, with TRBD2 matching over 9 bases. The CDR3 has 16 amino acids. With V trimmed by 3 bases and J by 5 bases, 12 bases remained unmatched. Germline-derived CDR1 and CDR2 are SQVTM and ANQGSEA. CDR3 loop: CSVEGGLAGGIDTQYF. In DNA form, the CDR3 reads TGCAGCGTTGAGGGGGGGTTGGCGGGAGGGATAGATACGCAGTATTTT.

This clonotype was counted many times. V usage is TRBV6-1 and J usage is TRBJ2-7; 9 positions agree with TRBD2. This CDR3 contains 15 residues. CDR1 is MNHNS, CDR2 SASEGT, per germline. V was pared by 6 bases and J by 6 bases, with 12 bases of the junction left unmatched. CDR3 nucleotide sequence: TGTGCCAGCAGAGGGGTTGGCGGGAGGGCCTCCGAGCAGTACTTC. Its translation is CASRGVGGRASEQYF.

This clonotype was counted at least ten times. The V call is TRBV7-2, the J call TRBJ1-5; TRBD1 agrees at 8 bases. The J segment lost 3 bases and the V segment lost 7 bases, leaving 5 bases of the junction unmatched. Germline CDR1 and CDR2: SGHTA and FQGNSA. The length of the CDR3 is 14 residues. The CDR3 loop reads CASTTGDNNQPQHF. The CDR3 nucleotides are TGTGCCAGCACGACAGGGGATAACAATCAGCCCCAGCATTTT.

In its sample, this clonotype was seen a few times. V is TRBV10-1 and J is TRBJ2-2; TRBD1 or TRBD2 may be the D gene (6 bases each). The V end was cut by 8 bases, the J end by 7 bases, with 17 bases between. Germline V gene sequence: CDR1 WNHNN, CDR2 SYGVQD (reference sequence). The CDR3 is 14 amino acids. The CDR3 nucleotides read TGCGCCAGCCGGGATTCGGGGGCCCACGGGGAGCTGTTTTTT. Amino acids: CASRDSGAHGELFF.

The chain joins TRBV5-1 to TRBJ1-1, with D tentatively TRBD1 (6 bases). Germline values: CDR1 SGHRS, CDR2 YFSETQ. Deletions cut 4 bases from V and 3 bases from J, with 13 bases between. This CDR3 has 14 amino acids. The CDR3, as DNA: TGCGCCAGCAGCACACAGGGTGGGCACACTGAAGCTTTCTTT. It is translated as CASSTQGGHTEAFF.

At least ten counts were recorded for this clonotype. The chain joins TRBV10-2 to TRBJ1-1; TRBD1 matches at 9 bases. V shed 6 bases, J shed 5 bases, and the junction held 7 bases outside the gene matches. The CDR3 loop spans 14 amino acids. Germline CDR1 reads WSHSY; CDR2 reads SAAADI. CDR3 coding DNA: TGCGCCAGCAGGGACAGGGGTGCGGGGACTGAAGCTTTCTTT. This translates into CASRDRGAGTEAFF.

This clonotype was detected a few times. J is TRBJ2-7 and V is TRBV4-1, with a weak D call TRBD2 (6 bases). This CDR3 is 13 amino acids long. CDR1 and CDR2 from the germline V gene are MGHRA and YSYEKL. Trimming removed 2 bases from V and 5 bases from J, with 10 bases in between. The CDR3 DNA reads TGCGCCAGCAGCCAACCTGGAGGGGACGAGCAGTACTTC. It specifies CASSQPGGDEQYF.

This clonotype was counted a few times. V and J are TRBV20-1 and TRBJ2-5; 10 nucleotides line up with TRBD1. The CDR3 is 13 residues long. V was pared by 3 bases and J by 5 bases, with 3 bases of the junction left unmatched. Germline assignment: CDR1 DFQATT and CDR2 SNEGSKA (reference sequence). In DNA, the CDR3 is TGCAGTGCTAGCCGGGACAGGGGCGAGACCCAGTACTTC. It translates to CSASRDRGETQYF.

This clonotype occurred many times. The chain is built from TRBV2 and TRBJ1-2, with TRBD1 as a possible D gene (6 bases). This CDR3 comprises 13 residues. Trimming took 5 bases from V and 6 from J, leaving 13 bases between them. Germline V gene lookup returns CDR1 SNHLY and CDR2 FYNNEI. The CDR3 DNA follows: TGTGCCAGCAGTTGGACAGACCTCAATGGCTACACCTTC. Translating gives CASSWTDLNGYTF.

As for this clonotype: A single base separates this from a much larger clone, so it may be a read error. The genes are TRBV28 and TRBJ2-1; 11 bases match TRBD2. Trimming cost V 2 bases and J 12 bases; bases outside gene matches: 15. The CDR3 has 17 amino acids. In germline, CDR1 is MDHEN, CDR2 SYDVKM. CDR3 region: CASSLASTSGVTKGQFF. CDR3 in DNA: TGTGCCAGCAGTTTAGCTTCGACTAGCGGGGTTACGAAGGGGCAGTTCTTC.

The DNA for the CDR3 is TGTGCCAGCAGCCCCCGTCTGTCGGGCACAGATACGCAGTATTTT. This gives the protein CASSPRLSGTDTQYF. This chain joins TRBV7-8 and TRBJ2-3; D unresolved. In germline, CDR1 is SGHVS, CDR2 FQNEAQ. The CDR3 has 15 amino acids. V dropped 5 bases and J dropped 1 base, with 13 bases sitting between them.

This clonotype showed up just a few times. The V and J genes are TRBV7-2 and TRBJ1-2; D gene ambiguous. The V gene lost 0 bases and the J gene lost 0 bases, with 8 bases spanning the gap. The CDR3 loop spans 15 amino acids. From germline, CDR1 is SGHTA and CDR2 FQGNSA. In nucleotides, the CDR3 is TGTGCCAGCAGCTTAGCTGGCAGCGCTAACTATGGCTACACCTTC. Protein: CASSLAGSANYGYTF. The whole variable domain, remainder taken from reference TRBV7-2 and TRBJ1-2, is GAGVSQSPSNKVTEKGKDVELRCDPISGHTALYWYRQSLGQGLEFLIYFQGNSAPDKSGLPSDRFSAERTGGSVSTLTIQRTQQEDSAVYLCASSLAGSANYGYTFGSGTRLTVV.

This clonotype was counted many times. CDR3 sequence reads: CASSLPPDLGFVSTDTQYF. The DNA for the CDR3 is TGTGCCAGCAGCTTACCGCCCGACTTGGGGTTCGTTAGCACAGATACGCAGTATTTT. V usage is TRBV7-9 and J usage is TRBJ2-3, with D hard to call. CDR1 SEHNR and CDR2 FQNEAQ come from the germline V gene (reference sequence). With 2 bases removed from V and 0 bases from J, the gap between germline ends came to 21 bases. The CDR3 totals 19 residues.

This clonotype came up many times. This chain connects TRBV20-1 to TRBJ2-3, with TRBD2 matching 10 bases. The CDR3 covers 16 residues. Germline CDR1 reads DFQATT; CDR2 reads SNEGSKA (reference sequence). The V gene end was trimmed by 1 base and the J gene end by 4 bases; junction bases not matched to a gene: 8. The CDR3 nucleotides are TGCAGTGCTAGAGGCCTAGCGGGAGTCAGGCCAGATACGCAGTATTTT. This sequence encodes CSARGLAGVRPDTQYF.

The sample holds a few counts of this clonotype. CDR3 nucleotide sequence: TGTGCCAGCAGTTACTTCACGGCTAGCGGCCTCGGTGTCACCGGGGAGCTGTTTTTT. As protein: CASSYFTASGLGVTGELFF. V is TRBV6-5 and J is TRBJ2-2, with 7 bases fitting TRBD2. The trim removed 1 base at V and 4 bases at J, leaving 15 bases unmatched. The CDR3 is made up of 19 amino acids. The germline V gene has CDR1 MNHEY and CDR2 SVGAGI.

The chain couples TRBV28 to TRBJ2-2; D call uncertain. The V and J ends lost 6 bases and 1 base respectively, with 15 bases between them. CDR3 length equals 16 residues. Germline lookup yields CDR1 MDHEN and CDR2 SYDVKM. The CDR3, as DNA: TGTGCCAGCAGCCCCCCGCAAAGGAAGAACACCGGGGAGCTGTTTTTT. Its protein product is CASSPPQRKNTGELFF.

This clonotype was seen many times. The V gene is TRBV2, the J gene TRBJ2-5, with 7 bases that match TRBD2. CDR3 length: 15 amino acids. Germline V CDR1 and CDR2: SNHLY, FYNNEI. Trimming cost V 4 bases and J 5 bases; bases outside gene matches: 10. CDR3: CASSVFGLEVETQYF. In DNA form, the CDR3 reads TGTGCCAGCAGTGTATTCGGACTAGAGGTGGAGACCCAGTACTTC.

This clonotype was recorded at least ten times. The rearrangement uses TRBV2 and TRBJ1-1; D gene unclear. Germline values: CDR1 SNHLY, CDR2 FYNNEI. This CDR3 has 12 amino acids. V was shortened by 7 bases and J by 4 bases, with 10 bases between the two germline ends. DNA for the CDR3: TGTGCCAGCACACGGGAGAGCACTGAAGCTTTCTTT. This codes for CASTRESTEAFF.